Below are 32 T cell receptor beta chains sequenced from a single sample in a study of early T cells in non-severe SARS-CoV-2 infection. TCRdb re-derived calls from the 5' RACE reads in MiXCR, one entry per CDR3 protein. This table holds approximately 31,000 distinct CDR3 sequences, 5.7% found once. Sequencing used whole blood. Receptor source: an adult who was a healthcare worker with PCR-confirmed SARS-CoV-2 infection or an uninfected control (not recorded which).

In its sample, this clonotype was seen many times. In DNA, the CDR3 is TGCGCCAGCAGCCCACGGGGCAGCTATGGCTACACCTTC. Protein product: CASSPRGSYGYTF. V gene TRBV5-1 combines with J gene TRBJ1-2, with D possibly being TRBD1 (5 bases). From germline, CDR1 is SGHRS and CDR2 YFSETQ. The ends were cut back, 4 bases at V and 4 bases at J, with 11 bases in the middle. This CDR3 is built from 13 residues.

In its sample, this clonotype was seen many times. J is TRBJ2-1 and V is TRBV28; unclear D gene. Germline-derived CDR1 and CDR2 are MDHEN and SYDVKM. The CDR3 is 14 amino acids. V was pared by 7 bases and J by 0 bases, with 10 bases between. In nucleotides, the CDR3 is TGTGCCAGCAATCCAGGATCCTCCTACAATGAGCAGTTCTTC. Its protein is CASNPGSSYNEQFF.

This clonotype showed up many times. The chain combines TRBV29-1 with TRBJ1-2; D perhaps matches TRBD1 (5 bases). V lost 4 bases and J 4 bases, leaving 10 bases between the germline ends. The V gene's germline CDR1 is SQVTM and CDR2 ANQGSEA. There are 12 residues in the CDR3. CDR3 DNA: TGCAGCGTTGTTTGGGGGTTCTATGGCTACACCTTC. It codes for CSVVWGFYGYTF.

This clonotype has at least ten counts. This chain uses TRBV7-6 with TRBJ1-2, with unresolved D. The CDR3 is 13 residues long. Trimming removed 0 bases at V and 6 bases at J, with 8 bases between. CDR1 SGHVS and CDR2 FNYEAQ come from the germline V gene. The CDR3 DNA follows: TGTGCCAGCAGCTTAGCAGGGAACCATGGCTACACCTTC. Translation gives CASSLAGNHGYTF.

This clonotype was seen at least ten times. CDR3 sequence reads: CASSYGGPSNEQFF. DNA of the CDR3: TGTGCCAGCAGTTACGGGGGACCCTCGAATGAGCAGTTCTTC. The chain couples TRBV6-6 to TRBJ2-1; D might be TRBD1 or TRBD2, each matching 5 bases. CDR3 size: 14 residues. Trimming pared 2 bases from V and 7 bases from J, leaving 12 bases between. Germline V lookup: CDR1 MNHNY, CDR2 SVGAGI (reference sequence).

This clonotype was picked up many times. The rearrangement links TRBV5-6 to TRBJ2-7, with TRBD1 identical over 7 bases. There are 14 residues in the CDR3. V trimming: 3 bases; J trimming: 3 bases; junction bases outside the gene matches: 6. Germline V gene sequence: CDR1 SGHDT, CDR2 YYEEEE. CDR3 bases: TGTGCCAGCAGCTCGACAGGGACGATCTACGAGCAGTACTTC. Amino acid sequence: CASSSTGTIYEQYF.

As for this clonotype: The junction and the germline gene differ at one end; a read error may be behind it. V gene TRBV4-2 combines with J gene TRBJ2-3, with D perhaps TRBD1 (5 bases). CDR3 length: 15 residues. Germline CDR1 reads LGHNA; CDR2 reads YNFKEQ. The CDR3 sequence: CACSPTIVGQDTQYF. The CDR3 nucleotides are TGTGCCTGCAGCCCCACTATTGTGGGGCAGGATACGCAGTATTTT.

This clonotype was observed many times. The junction and the germline gene differ at one end; a read error may be behind it. This chain joins TRBV6-6 and TRBJ2-3; possible D gene TRBD2, 5 bases. CDR1 is MNHNY and CDR2 is SVGAGI in the germline V gene (reference sequence). The CDR3 is 11 residues long. Written as DNA, the CDR3 is TGTGCCAGCAGTAACCGGGATCCCGCCTTTTTT. Amino acid sequence: CASSNRDPAFF.

This clonotype was observed at least ten times. This rearrangement joins TRBV12-3 or TRBV12-4 to TRBJ2-4; either TRBD1 or TRBD2 may fit D (5 bases each). Between the trimmed V and J ends, which lost 6 bases and 0 bases, there was a span of 12 bases. The CDR3 loop spans 15 amino acids. CDR3 sequence (DNA): TGTGCCAGCAGCCAGGGACGACTAGCCAAAAACATTCAGTACTTC. Amino acid sequence: CASSQGRLAKNIQYF.

This clonotype was detected ten times or more. The V and J genes are TRBV15 and TRBJ1-5, with D uncertain. Trimming took 0 bases from V and 7 from J, leaving 7 bases between them. The CDR3 spans 13 residues. Germline loops: CDR1 LNHNV, CDR2 YYDKDF (reference sequence). The CDR3 is CATSRDFGQPQHF. CDR3 in DNA: TGTGCCACCAGCAGAGATTTTGGGCAGCCCCAGCATTTT.

This clonotype occurred many times. The V and J genes are TRBV4-1 and TRBJ2-6; 10 bases line up with TRBD2. Trimming removed 3 bases from V and 0 bases from J; junction bases left unmatched: 5. This CDR3 has 18 residues. Looked up from germline, CDR1 is MGHRA and CDR2 is YSYEKL. CDR3 amino acids: CASSHIAGGLSGANVLTF. DNA of the CDR3: TGCGCCAGCAGCCACATAGCGGGAGGCCTCTCTGGGGCCAACGTCCTGACTTTC.

This clonotype occurred many times. The chain joins TRBV9 to TRBJ2-1, with TRBD2 matching over 15 bases. The CDR3 covers 16 residues. Losses at the gene ends were 3 bases for V and 9 bases for J; bases not matched to a gene: 7. From germline, CDR1 is SGDLS and CDR2 YYNGEE. The DNA for the CDR3 is TGTGCCAGCAGCGAACAGGGACTAGCGGGAGGAAGTGAGCAGTTCTTC. Amino acid sequence: CASSEQGLAGGSEQFF.

This clonotype has a count of ten or more. The V call is TRBV11-2, the J call TRBJ2-5; D is unresolved. Germline CDR1 reads SGHAT; CDR2 reads FQNNGV. Trimming pared 1 base from V and 2 bases from J, leaving 23 bases between. The CDR3 is made up of 19 amino acids. CDR3 in amino acids: CASSLAQAMGEEWQETQYF. CDR3 sequence (DNA): TGTGCCAGCAGCTTAGCGCAGGCTATGGGCGAGGAGTGGCAAGAGACCCAGTACTTC. The entire variable domain, with the rest obtained from reference TRBV11-2 and TRBJ2-5, is as follows: EAGVAQSPRYKIIEKRQSVAFWCNPISGHATLYWYQQILGQGPKLLIQFQNNGVVDDSQLPKDRFSAERLKGVDSTLKIQPAKLEDSAVYLCASSLAQAMGEEWQETQYFGPGTRLLVL.

The sample holds many counts of this clonotype. The genes are TRBV5-1 and TRBJ2-1; D not resolved. The ends were cut back, 2 bases at V and 5 bases at J, with 5 bases in the middle. Germline loops: CDR1 SGHRS, CDR2 YFSETQ. The CDR3 length is 12 residues. CDR3 in amino acids: CASSLIHNEQFF. The CDR3 DNA sequence: TGCGCCAGCAGCTTAATTCACAATGAGCAGTTCTTC.

At least ten counts were recorded for this clonotype. The chain has TRBV12-3 or TRBV12-4 and TRBJ2-5; D is ambiguous. This CDR3 has 14 residues. The V end was cut by 2 bases, the J end by 1 base, with 8 bases between. CDR3 region: CASSLPGSQETQYF. The CDR3 DNA is TGTGCCAGCAGTTTACCTGGCAGCCAAGAGACCCAGTACTTC.

This clonotype showed up many times. The rearrangement joins TRBV7-8 to TRBJ2-1; D is possibly TRBD2 (5 bases). CDR3 size: 17 residues. The ends were cut back, 5 bases at V and 0 bases at J, with 17 bases in the middle. Germline V gene sequence: CDR1 SGHVS, CDR2 FQNEAQ. The CDR3 nucleotides are TGTGCCAGCAGCCTCTGGGCTAGCCTCGCCTCCTACAATGAGCAGTTCTTC. Amino acids: CASSLWASLASYNEQFF.

The DNA for the CDR3 is TGTGCCAGCAGCTCGACCACAGGGGACTATGGCTACACCTTC. This codes for CASSSTTGDYGYTF. The genes are TRBV7-9 and TRBJ1-2; the match to TRBD1 covers 7 bases. The trim removed 4 bases at V and 3 bases at J, leaving 5 bases unmatched. CDR3 length equals 14 residues. Per the germline V gene, CDR1 is SEHNR and CDR2 is FQNEAQ (reference sequence).

This clonotype was seen repeatedly, ten times or more. The V and J genes are TRBV5-4 and TRBJ1-3; D call uncertain. The CDR3 is made up of 12 amino acids. The germline V and J ends were trimmed by 1 base and 3 bases, with 2 bases remaining between them. Germline V gene data show CDR1 as SGHNT and CDR2 as YYREEE (reference sequence). CDR3 residues: CASSLNGNTIYF. CDR3 DNA: TGTGCCAGCAGCTTGAATGGAAACACCATATATTTT.

This clonotype was detected many times. J is TRBJ2-1 and V is TRBV12-3 or TRBV12-4; D unclear. This CDR3 has 13 residues. V lost 6 bases to trimming and J lost 4 bases, with 10 bases between them. CDR3 residues: CASRLISYNEQFF. The CDR3 nucleotides read TGTGCCAGCAGATTAATTTCTTACAATGAGCAGTTCTTC.

With regard to this clonotype: Being one base from a much bigger clone, this may be a read error. The chain has TRBV19 and TRBJ2-4, with D possibly being TRBD2 (6 bases). CDR3 length: 15 amino acids. Germline CDR1 is LNHDA and CDR2 is SQIVND (reference sequence). Written as DNA, the CDR3 is TGTGCCTGTAGTATTTCCGGGGGAGGCAAAAACATTCAGTACTTC. Its translation is CACSISGGGKNIQYF.

This clonotype was observed many times. The chain links TRBV20-1 to TRBJ2-7; 10 bases match TRBD2. J was trimmed by 3 bases and V by 6 bases; bases with no gene match: 8. CDR1 is DFQATT, CDR2 SNEGSKA, per germline (reference sequence). This CDR3 contains 14 residues. In nucleotides, the CDR3 is TGCAGTGCCCGGAGGACTAGCGGTGACTACGAGCAGTACTTC. It encodes CSARRTSGDYEQYF.

The sample holds a few counts of this clonotype. The J gene is TRBJ1-1, the V gene TRBV29-1; D remains unclear. From germline, CDR1 is SQVTM and CDR2 ANQGSEA. CDR3 size: 14 residues. Trimming took off 7 bases at V and 4 bases at J, with 19 bases between the two ends. The CDR3 is CSATAGGWGTEAFF. The CDR3 bases are TGCAGCGCCACCGCGGGAGGCTGGGGCACTGAAGCTTTCTTT.

CDR3 sequence: CASGTSVSGEQFF. The CDR3 DNA sequence: TGTGCCAGCGGGACTAGCGTATCCGGTGAGCAGTTCTTC. This chain joins TRBV19 and TRBJ2-1; TRBD2 aligns across 10 bases. CDR1 LNHDA and CDR2 SQIVND come from the germline V gene (reference sequence). V shed 9 bases, J shed 9 bases, and the junction held 8 bases outside the gene matches. CDR3 length: 13 residues.

This clonotype was detected ten times or more. The chain employs TRBV25-1 and TRBJ2-7; 8 bases fit TRBD2. The V and J ends lost 4 bases and 2 bases, in that order; junction bases with no gene match: 7. The CDR3 extends over 15 amino acids. Germline V gene data show CDR1 as MGHDK and CDR2 as SYGVNS. The CDR3 DNA reads as TGTGCCAGCAGTGCCTGGGAGCGGGAGACCTACGAGCAGTACTTC. Translation gives CASSAWERETYEQYF.

This clonotype came up many times. The chain combines TRBV20-1 with TRBJ1-2; no reliable D call. Germline assignment: CDR1 DFQATT and CDR2 SNEGSKA (reference sequence). The V end was cut by 5 bases, the J end by 6 bases, with 13 bases between. This CDR3 has 12 amino acids. The CDR3 DNA sequence: TGCAGTGCTCTATTTCGAGCGGATGGCTACACCTTC. Translation: CSALFRADGYTF.

The sample holds a few counts of this clonotype. The rearrangement links TRBV20-1 to TRBJ2-1; TRBD2 is a possible D gene (5 bases). CDR1 DFQATT and CDR2 SNEGSKA come from the germline V gene (reference sequence). The CDR3 has 13 amino acids. Trimming left V 5 bases short and J 4 bases short, with 12 bases between. The CDR3: CSAHLADYNEQFF. CDR3 nucleotides: TGCAGTGCTCACCTAGCTGATTACAATGAGCAGTTCTTC.

The sample holds a few counts of this clonotype. The chain has TRBV19 and TRBJ2-2; the D gene is possibly TRBD1 (5 bases). The germline V gene has CDR1 LNHDA and CDR2 SQIVND (reference sequence). V lost 4 bases and J 1 base, leaving 10 bases between the germline ends. The CDR3 has 15 residues. The CDR3 nucleotides are TGTGCCAGTAGTACCCCGACAGTGAACACCGGGGAGCTGTTTTTT. This gives the protein CASSTPTVNTGELFF.

This clonotype came up many times. The chain is built from TRBV9 and TRBJ2-1; D may match TRBD1 or TRBD2 (5 bases each). The CDR3 covers 13 residues. V was pared by 4 bases and J by 10 bases, with 15 bases between. The germline gives CDR1 SGDLS, CDR2 YYNGEE. The CDR3 reads CASSPPGLEEQFF. The CDR3 region has the DNA TGTGCCAGCAGCCCACCGGGGCTTGAGGAGCAGTTCTTC. Full variable domain (missing parts from reference TRBV9 and TRBJ2-1): DSGVTQTPKHLITATGQRVTLRCSPRSGDLSVYWYQQSLDQGLQFLIQYYNGEERAKGNILERFSAQQFPDLHSELNLSSLELGDSALYFCASSPPGLEEQFFGPGTRLTVL.

This clonotype was picked up many times. The chain couples TRBV5-1 to TRBJ2-1; perhaps TRBD1 as D (5 bases). V shed 2 bases and J shed 8 bases, with 8 bases lying between them. The CDR3 contains 12 residues. The germline V gene encodes CDR1 SGHRS and CDR2 YFSETQ. CDR3 DNA sequence: TGCGCCAGCAGCTTAGACAGATATGAGCAGTTCTTC. This translates into CASSLDRYEQFF.

This clonotype was counted between two and nine times. J is TRBJ1-2 and V is TRBV27; no firm D call. V lost 5 bases to trimming and J lost 2 bases, with 12 bases between them. The CDR3 sequence is 14 residues long. The germline V gene encodes CDR1 MNHEY and CDR2 SMNVEV (reference sequence). The DNA of the CDR3 is TGTGCCAGCAGTCCCTCGGACGGAAACTATGGCTACACCTTC. It encodes CASSPSDGNYGYTF.

This clonotype appeared many times. This sequence joins TRBV20-1 and TRBJ2-1; D ambiguous. The V end lost 6 bases, the J end lost 4 bases, and 10 bases lay between the germline ends. Per germline, CDR1 DFQATT and CDR2 SNEGSKA (reference sequence). The CDR3 length is 12 residues. The CDR3 DNA sequence: TGCAGTGCCCGAATTATATACAATGAGCAGTTCTTC. The encoded protein is CSARIIYNEQFF.

This clonotype has a count of ten or more. The rearrangement uses TRBV27 and TRBJ2-1; D gene unclear. The germline V gene encodes CDR1 MNHEY and CDR2 SMNVEV (reference sequence). The CDR3 consists of 13 residues. With 3 bases removed from V and 7 bases from J, the gap between germline ends came to 10 bases. The DNA of the CDR3 is TGTGCCAGCAGTTTGGGCCTAGGAAATGAGCAGTTCTTC. This translates into CASSLGLGNEQFF.